This section outlines one T cell receptor beta chain sequence together with its context. This clone was observed a single time. Its antigen is unknown. Base qualities are not at hand, and no much larger clone is one base apart. The library was produced with the immunoSEQ multiplex PCR assay. Not all clones reach the TCRdb copy of this immuneACCESS table, which keeps in-frame sequences only. Checked studies attribute under half of the gap to unresolved V genes and leave the rest unexplained. The sample contains over 85,000 clones, roughly 90% of them found a single time. The top ten constitute about 3.9% of the sample. From V the trimming removes 5 bases and from J it removes 6 bases, while the gene matches leave 4 bases of the junction unaccounted for. There are 13 amino acids in the CDR3, from cysteine to phenylalanine inclusive. The only DNA kept is the CDR3, 39 bases in frame from the first base.

This record comes from a study of control samples from healthy donors and cancer patients (dated by TCRdb to 2020 to 2022). Sequenced material: PBMCs. This clonotype originated in a woman aged 55-75 years with lung cancer. The chain is assembled from TRBV12-3 or TRBV12-4 and TRBJ1-1; 9 central bases correspond to TRBD1. The bases read TGTGCCAGCAGTGGGACAGGGAGGTCTGAAGCTTTCTTT. It encodes CASSGTGRSEAFF.